This T cell receptor beta chain was recorded in a study of control samples from healthy donors and cancer patients. The method was immunoSEQ multiplex PCR; TCRdb's version includes in-frame clones alone and lacks a portion of them. The sample includes approximately 100,000 clones, about 89% of them seen just once. This clone was picked up one time. Germline CDR1 and CDR2: KGHDR and SFDVKD. V lost 4 bases to trimming and J lost 6 bases, with 11 bases between them. The CDR3 runs 14 residues. This TCR came from a woman between 45 and 65 years old in good health. The gene calls are TRBV24-1 and TRBJ1-4; unclear D gene. Specimen: blood. In nucleotides, the CDR3 is TGTGCCACCAGTGAGGCGGGCCGGGATGAAAAACTGTTTTTT. As protein: CATSEAGRDEKLFF.